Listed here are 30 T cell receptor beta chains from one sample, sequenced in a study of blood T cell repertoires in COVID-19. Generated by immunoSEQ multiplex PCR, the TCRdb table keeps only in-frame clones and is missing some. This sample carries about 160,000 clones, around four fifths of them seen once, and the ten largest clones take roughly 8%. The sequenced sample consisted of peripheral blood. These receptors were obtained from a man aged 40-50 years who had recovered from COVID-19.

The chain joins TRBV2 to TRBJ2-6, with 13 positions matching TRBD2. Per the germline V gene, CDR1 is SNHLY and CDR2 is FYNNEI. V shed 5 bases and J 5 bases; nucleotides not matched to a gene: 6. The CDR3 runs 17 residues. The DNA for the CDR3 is TGTGCCAGCAGTACGGGACTAGCGGGATTTAGGGCCAACGTCCTGACTTTC. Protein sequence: CASSTGLAGFRANVLTF.

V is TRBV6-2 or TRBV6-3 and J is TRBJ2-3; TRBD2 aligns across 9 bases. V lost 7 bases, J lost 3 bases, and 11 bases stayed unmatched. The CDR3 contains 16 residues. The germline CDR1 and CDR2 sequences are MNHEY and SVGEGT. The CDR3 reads CASNPGGLASTDTQYF. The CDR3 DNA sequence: TGTGCCAGCAACCCCGGAGGACTAGCGTCGACAGATACGCAGTATTTT.

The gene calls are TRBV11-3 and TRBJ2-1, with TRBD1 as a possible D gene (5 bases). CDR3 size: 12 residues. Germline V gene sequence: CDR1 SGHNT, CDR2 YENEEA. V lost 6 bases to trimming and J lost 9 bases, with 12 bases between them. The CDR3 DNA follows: TGTGCCAGCAGGCAAGGGGTTGGTGAGCAGTTCTTC. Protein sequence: CASRQGVGEQFF. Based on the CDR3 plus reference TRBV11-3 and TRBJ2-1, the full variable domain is EAGVVQSPRYKIIEKKQPVAFWCNPISGHNTLYWYLQNLGQGPELLIRYENEEAVDDSQLPKDRFSAERLKGVDSTLKIQPAELGDSAVYLCASRQGVGEQFFGPGTRLTVL.

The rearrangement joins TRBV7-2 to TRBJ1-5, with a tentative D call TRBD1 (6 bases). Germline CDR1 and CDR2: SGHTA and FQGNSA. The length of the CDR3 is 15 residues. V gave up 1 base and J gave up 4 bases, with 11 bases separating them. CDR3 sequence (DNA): TGTGCCAGCAGCTTAGAGGGGGGGGGTAATCAGCCCCAGCATTTT. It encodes CASSLEGGGNQPQHF.

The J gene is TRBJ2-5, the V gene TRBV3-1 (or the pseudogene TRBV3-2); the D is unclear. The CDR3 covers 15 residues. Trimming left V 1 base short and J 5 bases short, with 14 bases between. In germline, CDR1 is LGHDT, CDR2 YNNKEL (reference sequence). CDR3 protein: CASSQVSASGETQYF. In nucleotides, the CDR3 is TGTGCCAGCAGCCAAGTCTCAGCCTCGGGTGAGACCCAGTACTTC.

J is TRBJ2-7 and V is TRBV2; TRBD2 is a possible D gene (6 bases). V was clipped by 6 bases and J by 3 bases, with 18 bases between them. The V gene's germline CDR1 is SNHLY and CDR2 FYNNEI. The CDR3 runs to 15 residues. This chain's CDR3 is CASRDLGLDDYEQYF. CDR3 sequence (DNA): TGTGCCAGCAGGGACCTGGGACTGGACGACTACGAGCAGTACTTC. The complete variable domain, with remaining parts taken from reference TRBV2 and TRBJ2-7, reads EPEVTQTPSHQVTQMGQEVILRCVPISNHLYFYWYRQILGQKVEFLVSFYNNEISEKSEIFDDQFSVERPDGSNFTLKIRSTKLEDSAMYFCASRDLGLDDYEQYFGPGTRLTVT.

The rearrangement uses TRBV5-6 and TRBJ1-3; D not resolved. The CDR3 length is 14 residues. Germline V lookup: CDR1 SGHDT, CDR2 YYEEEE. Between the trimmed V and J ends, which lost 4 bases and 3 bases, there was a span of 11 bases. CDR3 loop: CASSPTVYGNTIYF. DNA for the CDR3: TGTGCCAGCAGCCCCACGGTTTATGGAAACACCATATATTTT.

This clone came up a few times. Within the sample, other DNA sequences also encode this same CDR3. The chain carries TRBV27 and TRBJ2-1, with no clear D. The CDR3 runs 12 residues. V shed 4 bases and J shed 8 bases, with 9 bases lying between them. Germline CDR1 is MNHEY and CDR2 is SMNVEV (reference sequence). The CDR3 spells CASSSALDEQFF. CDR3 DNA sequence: TGTGCCAGCAGTTCTGCGCTCGATGAGCAGTTCTTC.

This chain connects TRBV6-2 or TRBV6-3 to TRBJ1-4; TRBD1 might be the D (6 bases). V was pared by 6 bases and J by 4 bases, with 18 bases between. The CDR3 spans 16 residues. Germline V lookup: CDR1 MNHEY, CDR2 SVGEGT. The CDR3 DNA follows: TGTGCCAGCAGCCCTCGCGTGCGCAGGGGTAATGAAAAACTGTTTTTT. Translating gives CASSPRVRRGNEKLFF.

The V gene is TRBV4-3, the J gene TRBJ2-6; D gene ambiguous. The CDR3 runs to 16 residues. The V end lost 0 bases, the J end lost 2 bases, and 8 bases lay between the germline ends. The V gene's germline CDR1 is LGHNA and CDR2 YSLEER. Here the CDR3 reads CASSQDFGAGANVLTF. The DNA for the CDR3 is TGCGCCAGCAGCCAAGATTTCGGTGCTGGGGCCAACGTCCTGACTTTC.

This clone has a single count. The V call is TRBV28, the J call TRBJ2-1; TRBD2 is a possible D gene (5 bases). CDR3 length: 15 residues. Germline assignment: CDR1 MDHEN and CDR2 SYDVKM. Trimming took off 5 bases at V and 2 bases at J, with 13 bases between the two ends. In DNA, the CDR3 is TGTGCCAGCAGTAATCCTGGGAGAACCTACAATGAGCAGTTCTTC. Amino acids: CASSNPGRTYNEQFF.

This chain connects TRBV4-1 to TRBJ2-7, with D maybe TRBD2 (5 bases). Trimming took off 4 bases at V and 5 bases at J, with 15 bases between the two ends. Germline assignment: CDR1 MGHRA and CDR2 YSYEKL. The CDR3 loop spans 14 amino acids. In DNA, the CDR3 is TGCGCCAGCAGCCGTGGAGGCGAGTCCCACGAGCAGTACTTC. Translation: CASSRGGESHEQYF.

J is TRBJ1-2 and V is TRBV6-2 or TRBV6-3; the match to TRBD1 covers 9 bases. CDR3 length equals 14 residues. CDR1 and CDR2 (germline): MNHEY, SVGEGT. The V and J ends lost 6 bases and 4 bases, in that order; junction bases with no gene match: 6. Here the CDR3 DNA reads TGTGCCAGCAGATACAGGGGGCACGTCTATGGCTACACCTTC. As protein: CASRYRGHVYGYTF.

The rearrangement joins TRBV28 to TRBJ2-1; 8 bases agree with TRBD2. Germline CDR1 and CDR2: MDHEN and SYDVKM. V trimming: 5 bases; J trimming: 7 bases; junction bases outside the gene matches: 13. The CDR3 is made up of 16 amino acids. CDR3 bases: TGTGCCAGCAGTCGATCGGGACTAGATGGAAGGAATGAGCAGTTCTTC. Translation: CASSRSGLDGRNEQFF.

CDR3 sequence reads: CATTTESSGNTIYF. The CDR3 DNA follows: TGTGCCACCACGACAGAAAGCTCTGGAAACACCATATATTTT. The chain is built from TRBV2 and TRBJ1-3; a weak D match, TRBD1 (5 bases). Germline values: CDR1 SNHLY, CDR2 FYNNEI. The V end was cut by 10 bases, the J end by 0 bases, with 13 bases between. This CDR3 is 14 amino acids long.

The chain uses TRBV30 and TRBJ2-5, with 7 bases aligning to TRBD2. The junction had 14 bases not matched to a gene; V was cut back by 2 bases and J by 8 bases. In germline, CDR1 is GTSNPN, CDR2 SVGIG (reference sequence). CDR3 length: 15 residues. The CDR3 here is CAWSRLGGTKSTQYF. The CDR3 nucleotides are TGTGCCTGGAGTAGGCTCGGGGGGACGAAGAGTACCCAGTACTTC.

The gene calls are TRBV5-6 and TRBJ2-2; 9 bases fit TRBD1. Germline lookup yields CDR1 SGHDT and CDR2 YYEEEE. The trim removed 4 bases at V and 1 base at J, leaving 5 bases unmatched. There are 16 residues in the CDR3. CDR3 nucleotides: TGTGCCAGCAGCGCACCGGACAGGGGGAACACCGGGGAGCTGTTTTTT. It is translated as CASSAPDRGNTGELFF.

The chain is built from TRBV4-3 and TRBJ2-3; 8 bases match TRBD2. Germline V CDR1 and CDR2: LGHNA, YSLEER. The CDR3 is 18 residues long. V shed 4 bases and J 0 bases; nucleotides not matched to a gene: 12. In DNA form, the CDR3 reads TGCGCCAGCAGCCGGAGCACGGGGGGGGGCTCGAGCACAGATACGCAGTATTTT. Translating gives CASSRSTGGGSSTDTQYF.

CDR3 nucleotide sequence: TGTGCCAGTAGTAATGACGGGACAGGGAACACTGAAGCTTTCTTT. This encodes CASSNDGTGNTEAFF. The chain is built from TRBV19 and TRBJ1-1; 8 bases align to TRBD1. The CDR3 spans 15 residues. V was pared by 4 bases and J by 1 base, with 5 bases of the junction left unmatched. From germline, CDR1 is LNHDA and CDR2 SQIVND (reference sequence).

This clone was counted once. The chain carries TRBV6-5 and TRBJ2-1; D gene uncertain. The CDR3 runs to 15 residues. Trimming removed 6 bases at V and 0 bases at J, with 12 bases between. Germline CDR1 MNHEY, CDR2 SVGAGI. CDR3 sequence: CASRNGRSSYNEQFF. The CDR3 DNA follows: TGTGCCAGCAGGAATGGCAGAAGCTCCTACAATGAGCAGTTCTTC.

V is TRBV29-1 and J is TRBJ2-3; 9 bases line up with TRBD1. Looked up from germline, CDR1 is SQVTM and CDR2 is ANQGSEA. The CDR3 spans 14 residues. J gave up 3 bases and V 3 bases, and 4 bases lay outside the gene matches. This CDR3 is CSVDAGTGTDTQYF. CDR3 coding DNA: TGCAGCGTTGACGCAGGGACAGGGACAGATACGCAGTATTTT.

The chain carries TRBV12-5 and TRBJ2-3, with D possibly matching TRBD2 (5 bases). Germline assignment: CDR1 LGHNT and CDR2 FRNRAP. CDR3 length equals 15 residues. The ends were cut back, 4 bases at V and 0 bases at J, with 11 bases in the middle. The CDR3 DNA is TGTGCTAGTGGTTCGAGACTATCTAGCACAGATACGCAGTATTTT. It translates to CASGSRLSSTDTQYF.

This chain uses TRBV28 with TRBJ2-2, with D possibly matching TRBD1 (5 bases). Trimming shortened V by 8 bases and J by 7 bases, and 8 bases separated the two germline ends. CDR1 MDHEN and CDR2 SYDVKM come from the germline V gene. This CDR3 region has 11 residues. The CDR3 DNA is TGTGCCAGCCAGGGTATCGGGGAGCTGTTTTTT. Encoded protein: CASQGIGELFF.

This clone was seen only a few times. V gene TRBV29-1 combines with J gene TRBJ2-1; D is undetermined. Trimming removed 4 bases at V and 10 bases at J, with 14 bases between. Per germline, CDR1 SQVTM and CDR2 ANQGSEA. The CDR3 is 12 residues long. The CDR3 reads CSVAANSQEQFF. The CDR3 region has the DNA TGCAGCGTTGCTGCTAATTCGCAAGAGCAGTTCTTC.

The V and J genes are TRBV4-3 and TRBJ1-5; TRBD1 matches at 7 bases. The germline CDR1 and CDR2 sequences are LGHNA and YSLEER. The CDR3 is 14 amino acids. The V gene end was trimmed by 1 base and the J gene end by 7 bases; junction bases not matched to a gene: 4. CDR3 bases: TGCGCCAGCAGCCAAGTCCGACAGGGCCAGCCCCAGCATTTT. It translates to CASSQVRQGQPQHF.

The CDR3 nucleotides are TGCGCCAGCAGCTTGGGCAGATTAAACACCGGGGAGCTGTTTTTT. This codes for CASSLGRLNTGELFF. The chain links TRBV5-1 to TRBJ2-2; D is ambiguous. The V and J ends lost 0 bases and 2 bases respectively, with 8 bases between them. The germline V gene has CDR1 SGHRS and CDR2 YFSETQ. This CDR3 contains 15 residues.

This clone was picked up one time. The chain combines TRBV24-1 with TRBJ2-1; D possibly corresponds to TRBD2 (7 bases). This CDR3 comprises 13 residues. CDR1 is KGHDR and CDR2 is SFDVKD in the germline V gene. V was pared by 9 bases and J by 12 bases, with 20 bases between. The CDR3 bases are TGTGCCACCCGGCGGGGAGGGGGAGGAGGGCAGTTCTTC. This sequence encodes CATRRGGGGGQFF.

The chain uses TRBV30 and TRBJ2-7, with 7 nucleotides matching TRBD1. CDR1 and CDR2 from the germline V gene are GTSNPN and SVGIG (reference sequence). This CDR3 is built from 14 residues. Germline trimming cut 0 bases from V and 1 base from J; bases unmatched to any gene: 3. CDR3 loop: CAWSVPGQSYEQYF. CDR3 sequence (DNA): TGTGCCTGGAGTGTACCGGGACAGTCCTACGAGCAGTACTTC.

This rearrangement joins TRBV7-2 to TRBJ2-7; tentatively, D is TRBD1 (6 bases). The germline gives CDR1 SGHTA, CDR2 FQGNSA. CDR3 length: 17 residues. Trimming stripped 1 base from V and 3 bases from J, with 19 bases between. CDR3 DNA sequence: TGTGCCAGCAGCTTAGGAGCTGGTACAGGGCTTCTCTACGAGCAGTACTTC. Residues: CASSLGAGTGLLYEQYF.

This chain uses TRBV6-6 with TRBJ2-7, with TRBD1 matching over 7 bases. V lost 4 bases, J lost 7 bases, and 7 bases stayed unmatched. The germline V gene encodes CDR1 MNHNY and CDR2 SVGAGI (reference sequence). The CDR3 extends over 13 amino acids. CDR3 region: CASSSHRGTEQYF. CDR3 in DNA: TGTGCCAGCAGTTCCCACAGGGGAACGGAGCAGTACTTC.